A single T cell receptor beta chain is shown here with its context. This clone's antigen is unknown. It has no much larger one-base neighbor in the sample; base qualities were not kept. The donors were roughly 40 Caucasian individuals from Russia, aged roughly 6 to 90 years, who were systemically healthy. About 10 milliliters of peripheral blood were drawn from each donor into EDTA-treated Vacutainer tubes. Ficoll-Paque density-gradient centrifugation was used to isolate PBMCs, with at least 7 million obtained per sample. Total RNA was extracted from PBMCs with Trizol reagent, with at least 6 micrograms obtained per sample. For every donor, flow cytometry on a PBMC aliquot measured the percentage of naive CD45RAhigh/CD27high T cells. The V and J ends are trimmed by 0 bases and 3 bases, leaving 12 bases between them. Per the germline V gene, MNHEY is the CDR1 and SVGEGT is the CDR2. Inclusive of the bounding cysteine and phenylalanine, the CDR3 is 16 residues long. The entry retains the CDR3 DNA only, 48 bases that are in frame from base 1.

The library was prepared using 5' RACE. The sequencing machine was an Illumina HiSeq 2500. A second PCR of roughly 7 to 11 cycles was performed with a sample-barcoded 5' primer and a J-beta primer mix. A template-switch 5' adaptor carrying 12 random nucleotides introduced a unique molecular identifier onto each TCR beta cDNA molecule. Each sample yielded at least 2.5 million CDR3-containing paired-end reads. First-strand cDNA synthesis was performed from all RNA using the Mint cDNA synthesis kit, with priming by a TRBC-specific oligonucleotide. Following uracil-DNA glycosylase treatment, a first 18-cycle PCR with universal primers M1SS and BC2_uni_R was performed on all cDNA. Per the authors' processing: For normalization, 1 million high-quality reads, each with a distinct molecular identifier, were randomly selected from each sample. Reads sharing molecular identifiers were discarded rather than binned into consensus sequences. MiTCR, set to a Q25 quality threshold and the strictest error-elimination algorithm, was used for CDR3 identification, clonotype clustering and error correction. A nonparametric unseen species model using Euler transformation provided a lower-bound estimate of total TCR beta diversity. TCRdb reprocessed the public reads (quality trimming at Q25 with fastp, clone calling with MiXCR) and kept in-frame beta chains. Each entry merges the rows of one CDR3 protein and shows their most common DNA and genes. The V and J calls were not made by the authors but by TCRdb's processing. This sample gives 1.5 million to 1.9 million distinct CDR3 sequences in total; about 45% of them show up just once. The ten most abundant clones make up over 3.5% of the sample.

The data were obtained in a study of blood T cells in healthy people across ages (dated by TCRdb to the mid-2010s). Background on the whole study: In model experiments, roughly one uniquely barcoded TCR beta cDNA molecule per two T cells was captured by template switching. The study measured age-related changes in TCR beta repertoire diversity using deep sequencing normalized with unique cDNA molecular identifiers. Four age groups were formed from the donors: young (average approximately 15 years), middle-aged (around 39), aged (more than 55) and long-lived (approximately 80). To avoid experimental bias, donors of different ages were distributed randomly across sequencing lanes. Using the same blood draw, the study looked at two additional independent replicas of 1 million unique cDNA reads for two donors, one aged 18 to 29 and the other aged 80 or older.

Points the paper makes about the study in general: Compared with the aged group, the long-lived group had more naive CD4+ T cells, fewer expanded clones and increased TCR diversity, suggesting age selection. The CMV infection status of donors was not known, potentially confounding age-related changes in expanded clonotypes. Conclusive comparison of naive and antigen-experienced compartments was prevented by the profiling of bulk unsorted PBMCs. Observed TCR beta diversity per million T cells fell roughly linearly with age, and a significant reduction was already apparent by age roughly 40. Estimates of total diversity from one million sequenced T cells were regarded as lower bounds and underestimates. There was a strong correlation between observed TCR beta diversity and the percentage of naive T cells measured by flow cytometry.

Recombination connected TRBV6-2 or TRBV6-3 to TRBJ2-1; the D gene is perhaps TRBD2, on 5 matching bases. The TCR sequence derives from a woman aged 18-35 years in good health. Source material: blood. The DNA sequence is as follows: TGTGCCAGCAGTTACTCGATGTCAGCGGACTACAATGAGCAGTTCTTC. Translated, this gives CASSYSMSADYNEQFF.